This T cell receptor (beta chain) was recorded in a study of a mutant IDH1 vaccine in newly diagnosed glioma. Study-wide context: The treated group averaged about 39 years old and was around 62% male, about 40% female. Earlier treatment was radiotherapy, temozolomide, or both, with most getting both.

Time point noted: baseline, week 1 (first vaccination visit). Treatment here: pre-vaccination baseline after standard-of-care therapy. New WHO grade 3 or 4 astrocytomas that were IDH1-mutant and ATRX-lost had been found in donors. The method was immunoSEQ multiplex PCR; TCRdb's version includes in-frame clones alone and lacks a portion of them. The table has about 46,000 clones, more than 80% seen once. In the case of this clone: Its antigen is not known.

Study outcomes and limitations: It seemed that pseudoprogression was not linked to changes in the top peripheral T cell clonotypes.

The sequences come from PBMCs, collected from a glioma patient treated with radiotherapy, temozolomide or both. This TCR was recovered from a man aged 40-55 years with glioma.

In DNA, the CDR3 is TGTGCCAGCAGCCGGGTTAGCGGGAGTGGGGGCGCGGAGCAGTTCTTC. Its protein product is CASSRVSGSGGAEQFF. The chain joins TRBV7-3 to TRBJ2-1; 9 bases are shared with TRBD2. The CDR3 is 16 amino acids. V shed 5 bases, J shed 10 bases, and the junction held 15 bases outside the gene matches. The germline gives CDR1 SGHTA, CDR2 FQGTGA.